This entry lists 15 T cell receptor beta chains sequenced from one sample in a study of regulatory T cells in long-lasting Graves disease. The time point is: persistent/refractory GD, antithyroid drugs over 5 years with positive TRAb. Preparation of the TCR library used RNA extracted from PBMCs. Libraries of TCR beta came from iRepertoire HTBI primers plus Arm-PCR of CDR3 regions. TCRdb analysed the multiplex PCR reads with MiXCR anew, one entry per CDR3 protein. The sample lists 500,000 to 700,000 distinct CDR3 sequences; 25% to 35% were seen once. This sample comprised peripheral blood mononuclear cells (PBMCs), obtained when the disease was refractory, from a patient treated with antithyroid drugs. The receptor source for this set is a female donor with Graves disease.

In its sample, this clonotype was seen a few times. The V and J genes are TRBV5-4 and TRBJ1-2, with TRBD1 as a possible D gene (5 bases). This CDR3 has 16 amino acids. The germline gives CDR1 SGHNT, CDR2 YYREEE (reference sequence). Trimming took off 5 bases at V and 1 base at J, with 18 bases between the two ends. CDR3 sequence reads: CASRNPTTAFNYGYTF. The CDR3 nucleotides are TGTGCCAGCAGAAATCCGACGACAGCTTTTAACTATGGCTACACCTTC.

At least ten counts were recorded for this clonotype. The V call is TRBV28, the J call TRBJ1-1; maybe TRBD1 (5 bases). V lost 5 bases and J 1 base, leaving 8 bases between the germline ends. This CDR3 region has 13 residues. Germline loops: CDR1 MDHEN, CDR2 SYDVKM. In DNA form, the CDR3 reads TGTGCCAGCAGTCGGGGGAAGAACACTGAAGCTTTCTTT. It translates to CASSRGKNTEAFF. Complete variable domain (other parts from reference TRBV28 and TRBJ1-1): DVKVTQSSRYLVKRTGEKVFLECVQDMDHENMFWYRQDPGLGLRLIYFSYDVKMKEKGDIPEGYSVSREKKERFSLILESASTNQTSMYLCASSRGKNTEAFFGQGTRLTVV.

This clonotype occurred many times. The V call is TRBV6-1, the J call TRBJ2-7, with D unclear. Germline V gives CDR1 MNHNS, CDR2 SASEGT. V lost 5 bases and J lost 1, with 6 bases in between. This CDR3 comprises 12 residues. The CDR3 nucleotides are TGTGCCAGCAGTCGGGTGTCCTACGAGCAGTACTTC. As protein: CASSRVSYEQYF.

This clonotype was seen only a few times. The V call is TRBV2, the J call TRBJ1-1; D is uncertain. Trimming pared 7 bases from V and 1 base from J, leaving 10 bases between. The CDR3 is 13 amino acids. Germline V gene data show CDR1 as SNHLY and CDR2 as FYNNEI. The CDR3 DNA reads as TGTGCCAGCATTTTCGACTCGAACACTGAAGCTTTCTTT. Translating it yields CASIFDSNTEAFF.

The chain combines TRBV7-2 with TRBJ2-1; D is perhaps TRBD2 (6 bases). V was shortened by 5 bases and J by 3 bases, with 17 bases between the two germline ends. CDR3 length: 16 residues. Germline V gives CDR1 SGHTA, CDR2 FQGNSA. For the CDR3, the DNA is TGTGCCAGCAGCGGCATCCCGGGACTTGGCTACAATGAGCAGTTCTTC. This sequence encodes CASSGIPGLGYNEQFF.

The chain employs TRBV6-9 and TRBJ1-2; a weak D match, TRBD1 (6 bases). Germline V gene data show CDR1 as MNHGY and CDR2 as SVAAGI. Trimming took off 3 bases at V and 6 bases at J, with 17 bases between the two ends. The CDR3 consists of 15 residues. CDR3 residues: CASSYSNQGRDGYTF. The CDR3, as DNA: TGTGCCAGCAGTTACTCCAATCAGGGGAGGGATGGCTACACCTTC.

J is TRBJ2-5 and V is TRBV3-1, with 8 bases identical to TRBD2. Per the germline V gene, CDR1 is LGHDT and CDR2 is YNNKEL (reference sequence). The length of the CDR3 is 17 residues. Trimming cost V 2 bases and J 4 bases; bases outside gene matches: 12. The DNA for the CDR3 is TGTGCCAGCAGCCAAATCCTCCCTTCGGGACTAGGAGAGACCCAGTACTTC. This gives the protein CASSQILPSGLGETQYF.

This clonotype has at least ten counts. J is TRBJ2-5 and V is TRBV11-2; D gene uncertain. The germline V gene encodes CDR1 SGHAT and CDR2 FQNNGV. The CDR3 is 16 amino acids. V was clipped by 0 bases and J by 7 bases, with 18 bases between them. The DNA of the CDR3 is TGTGCCAGCAGCTTAGATAGTGCGTCGGTTGGTGGGACCCAGTACTTC. It yields the protein CASSLDSASVGGTQYF.

This clonotype was seen many times. This chain connects TRBV28 to TRBJ1-2; 9 nucleotides agree with TRBD1. The CDR3 spans 13 residues. J was trimmed by 8 bases and V by 3 bases; bases with no gene match: 4. Germline V gives CDR1 MDHEN, CDR2 SYDVKM. CDR3 sequence reads: CASSFDRGGGYTF. CDR3 DNA sequence: TGTGCCAGCAGTTTTGACAGGGGGGGAGGCTACACCTTC.

The chain is built from TRBV19 and TRBJ2-7; D perhaps matches TRBD1 (6 bases). The germline V gene has CDR1 LNHDA and CDR2 SQIVND (reference sequence). V was cut by 2 bases and J by 3 bases, with 20 bases left in between. The CDR3 has 17 residues. The chain's CDR3 is CASSISPMRGHYYEQYF. DNA for the CDR3: TGTGCCAGTAGTATATCGCCGATGAGGGGACATTACTACGAGCAGTACTTC.

For this clonotype: The conserved final phenylalanine or tryptophan is absent from the CDR3, which likely points to a read error. The rearrangement links TRBV27 to TRBJ1-5; tentatively, D is TRBD1 (5 bases). V shed 3 bases and J shed 4 bases, with 13 bases lying between them. This CDR3 has 15 residues. CDR1 and CDR2 (germline): MNHEY, SMNVEV (reference sequence). CDR3 sequence: CASSLAGRANQPQHS. For the CDR3, the DNA is TGTGCCAGCAGTTTGGCAGGGAGGGCTAATCAGCCCCAGCATTCT.

This clonotype was counted a few times. The V gene is TRBV5-1, the J gene TRBJ2-7; D may be TRBD1 (6 bases). CDR3 length: 14 amino acids. Germline loops: CDR1 SGHRS, CDR2 YFSETQ. V dropped 0 bases and J dropped 7 bases, with 14 bases sitting between them. In DNA form, the CDR3 reads TGCGCCAGCAGCTTGGTCCAGGCCCAGGGGGAGCAGTACTTC. Translation: CASSLVQAQGEQYF. Full variable domain (outside the CDR3, taken from reference TRBV5-1 and TRBJ2-7): KAGVTQTPRYLIKTRGQQVTLSCSPISGHRSVSWYQQTPGQGLQFLFEYFSETQRNKGNFPGRFSGRQFSNSRSEMNVSTLELGDSALYLCASSLVQAQGEQYFGPGTRLTVT.

This clonotype was seen a few times. The chain employs TRBV7-2 and TRBJ2-7, with D perhaps matching TRBD1 (6 bases). Germline V gives CDR1 SGHTA, CDR2 FQGNSA. The V gene lost 5 bases and the J gene lost 4 bases, with 12 bases spanning the gap. The CDR3 contains 13 residues. The CDR3 sequence: CASSARTAYEQYF. The CDR3 DNA reads TGTGCCAGCAGCGCCCGGACAGCGTACGAGCAGTACTTC.

This clonotype appeared many times. The gene calls are TRBV2 and TRBJ1-1, with no clear D. Germline-derived CDR1 and CDR2 are SNHLY and FYNNEI. This CDR3 contains 13 residues. The V gene lost 8 bases and the J gene lost 5 bases, with 15 bases spanning the gap. CDR3 DNA: TGTGCCAGCGGTGTCCCCACGGGAACTGAAGCTTTCTTT. It specifies CASGVPTGTEAFF.

V and J are TRBV12-3 or TRBV12-4 and TRBJ1-1; 10 bases are shared with TRBD1. CDR3 length equals 15 residues. V lost 5 bases to trimming and J lost 4 bases; unmatched junction nucleotides: 7. The CDR3 DNA sequence: TGTGCCAGCAGTAGACAGGGGGCATTGGTCACTGAAGCTTTCTTT. It encodes CASSRQGALVTEAFF.